This record covers a single TCR beta chain. A J-beta primer mix and a sample-barcoded 5' primer were used in a second PCR of about 7 to 12 cycles. Every cDNA molecule carried a tag from a template-switch adaptor bearing 12 random nucleotides. TCRdb used MiXCR to reprocess the 5' RACE reads, holding one entry per CDR3 protein. The sample carries more than 600,000 distinct CDR3 sequences, around 25% recorded once. The data were obtained in a study of blood T cells in healthy people across ages. Trimming took off 5 bases at V and 6 bases at J, with 11 bases between the two ends. CDR1 MNHEY and CDR2 SMNVEV come from the germline V gene (reference sequence). This CDR3 spans 12 amino acids. These data also featured in a second study, about T cells of mothers and their children. From that study: With unrelated pairs as the comparison, related mother-child pairs had a slightly higher overlap that was not significant.

The chain couples TRBV27 to TRBJ2-7; maybe TRBD1 (5 bases). The sequence derives from a boy aged 5-17 years in good health. Sequenced sample: blood. CDR3 nucleotides: TGTGCCAGCAGTCCGCAGGGAAGCGAGCAGTACTTC. This sequence encodes CASSPQGSEQYF.